This T cell receptor beta chain was captured in a study of blood T cell repertoires in COVID-19. Study as a whole: Acute-phase and convalescent COVID-19 samples originated in the United States, Italy and Spain. PBMCs, B-cell-depleted T cells, or T cells provided the cDNA or gDNA that made up the material.

The germline V gene encodes CDR1 DFQATT and CDR2 SNEGSKA (reference sequence). There are 11 residues in the CDR3. The V gene end was trimmed by 6 bases and the J gene end by 7 bases; junction bases not matched to a gene: 5. In the original processing: Reference gene primer amplification gave estimated nucleated cell counts. Repertoires were generated with immunoSEQ multiplex PCR, while TCRdb's copy carries only in-frame clones and drops some. That table supplies the V and J calls and clone size; D and trimming were determined from the DNA. The data contain about 200,000 clones, roughly 85% of them singletons.

The sequenced sample was peripheral blood. The clonotype comes from a man in his 60s with active or convalescent COVID-19. The chain couples TRBV20-1 to TRBJ1-1, with 7 bases that match TRBD1. The CDR3 coding sequence is TGCAGTGCAGTCAGGGGGGATGAAGCTTTCTTT. Protein sequence: CSAVRGDEAFF.